Shown below are 29 T cell receptor beta chains from a single sample sequenced in a study of blood T cells in healthy people across ages. Primers used in a second PCR of about 7 to 11 cycles were a sample-barcoded 5' primer and a J-beta primer mix. TCRdb redid the calling of the 5' RACE reads with MiXCR, one entry per CDR3 protein. The sample includes roughly 900,000 distinct CDR3 sequences, around 49% of them seen just once. The sample consisted of blood. These receptors all come from a young man in good health.

The chain couples TRBV10-3 to TRBJ2-2; the match to TRBD1 covers 7 bases. This CDR3 has 14 amino acids. Germline values: CDR1 ENHRY, CDR2 SYGVKD. The junction had 5 bases not matched to a gene; V was cut back by 4 bases and J by 6 bases. CDR3 in DNA: TGTGCCATCAGTGCCGTGACAGGGCCCGGGGAGCTGTTTTTT. It yields the protein CAISAVTGPGELFF.

The V call is TRBV7-9, the J call TRBJ2-4; 8 bases map to TRBD2. The end of the DNA is better explained by TRBJ2-7, so the J call may be wrong. The CDR3 extends over 13 amino acids. Germline V gene data show CDR1 as SEHNR and CDR2 as FQNEAQ (reference sequence). The DNA of the CDR3 is TGTGCCAGCATCGTAGGCGGGGGGAACGAGCAGTACTTC. Amino acid sequence: CASIVGGGNEQYF.

This clonotype was recorded at least ten times. One end of the junction fails to match germline, which may point to a read error. The J gene is TRBJ2-3, the V gene TRBV7-2, with 11 bases that match TRBD2. CDR1 and CDR2 (germline): SGHTA, FQGNSA. CDR3 length: 15 amino acids. In nucleotides, the CDR3 is TGCGCCAGCAGCCTCGGACTAGCGGGTTCAGATACGCAGTATTTT. This codes for CASSLGLAGSDTQYF.

The table lists this clonotype with a few counts. CDR3 sequence (DNA): TGCGCCAGCAGCCATCCCCGGACAGACCAGCCCGGCTATGGCTACACCTTC. It translates to CASSHPRTDQPGYGYTF. The V and J genes are TRBV4-3 and TRBJ1-2; a possible D gene is TRBD1 (6 bases). Germline V gives CDR1 LGHNA, CDR2 YSLEER. V lost 3 bases, J lost 4 bases, and 21 bases lay in between. The CDR3 length is 17 residues.

In this sample, this clonotype turned up many times. The gene calls are TRBV6-4 and TRBJ2-7; 11 bases fit TRBD1. V gave up 0 bases and J gave up 8 bases; unmatched junction bases: 0. Germline V gene sequence: CDR1 MRHNA, CDR2 SNTAGT. This CDR3 has 13 residues. The CDR3 region is CASSDSDRGQQYF. The CDR3 nucleotides read TGTGCCAGCAGTGACTCGGACAGGGGGCAGCAGTACTTC.

The J gene is TRBJ2-7, the V gene TRBV20-1, with 9 positions matching TRBD2. V lost 3 bases to trimming and J lost 7 bases; unmatched junction nucleotides: 7. There are 13 residues in the CDR3. The germline V gene encodes CDR1 DFQATT and CDR2 SNEGSKA (reference sequence). The CDR3 sequence: CSASYLAGNEQYF. As DNA, the CDR3 is TGCAGTGCTAGCTACCTAGCGGGGAATGAGCAGTACTTC.

The chain combines TRBV7-8 with TRBJ2-5, with 12 bases that match TRBD2. V shed 2 bases and J 5 bases; nucleotides not matched to a gene: 3. The CDR3 contains 15 residues. Germline V gene lookup returns CDR1 SGHVS and CDR2 FQNEAQ. The CDR3 here is CASSLYLAGGETQYF. In DNA, the CDR3 is TGTGCCAGCAGCTTATACCTAGCGGGGGGGGAGACCCAGTACTTC.

This clonotype has just a few counts. J is TRBJ1-1 and V is TRBV12-3 or TRBV12-4; D is uncertain. Trimming took 0 bases from V and 6 from J, leaving 5 bases between them. CDR3 length equals 12 residues. The DNA for the CDR3 is TGTGCCAGCAGTTTAGCAAAAGCTGAAGCTTTCTTT. This translates into CASSLAKAEAFF.

The J gene is TRBJ2-3, the V gene TRBV6-5; D gene uncertain. Germline assignment: CDR1 MNHEY and CDR2 SVGAGI. The CDR3 is made up of 13 amino acids. Trimming left V 6 bases short and J 2 bases short, with 9 bases between. The CDR3 is CASRGSYTDTQYF. In nucleotides, the CDR3 is TGTGCCAGCAGGGGCAGTTACACAGATACGCAGTATTTT.

This clonotype was detected a few times. The CDR3 DNA follows: TGTGCCAGCTCACCCCTCCTGGGGATGGACATTCAGTACTTC. This sequence encodes CASSPLLGMDIQYF. This chain joins TRBV18 and TRBJ2-4; D gene unclear. Per germline, CDR1 KGHSH and CDR2 LQKENI. The CDR3 contains 14 residues. V was clipped by 3 bases and J by 8 bases, with 14 bases between them.

The chain is built from TRBV27 and TRBJ1-2; TRBD1 aligns across 9 bases. The CDR3 has 16 residues. V shed 5 bases, J shed 4 bases, and the junction held 11 bases outside the gene matches. CDR1 MNHEY and CDR2 SMNVEV come from the germline V gene (reference sequence). CDR3 region: CASSPSFTTGGYGYTF. Here the CDR3 DNA reads TGTGCCAGCAGTCCCTCCTTTACGACAGGGGGCTATGGCTACACCTTC.

V is TRBV20-1 and J is TRBJ1-5; possibly TRBD1 for D (5 bases). V was trimmed by 3 bases and J by 3 bases, leaving 12 bases between them. This CDR3 has 14 amino acids. Germline values: CDR1 DFQATT, CDR2 SNEGSKA (reference sequence). The CDR3 is CSARGQGNNQPQHF. DNA for the CDR3: TGCAGTGCTAGGGGGCAGGGCAACAATCAGCCCCAGCATTTT.

A single count supports this clonotype. The rearrangement joins TRBV9 to TRBJ2-5; TRBD1 aligns across 9 bases. V shed 3 bases, J shed 4 bases, and the junction held 10 bases outside the gene matches. Germline V gives CDR1 SGDLS, CDR2 YYNGEE. There are 16 residues in the CDR3. CDR3 in DNA: TGTGCCAGCAGCGCGGGGGACAGGGCTTATGGAGAGACCCAGTACTTC. It specifies CASSAGDRAYGETQYF.

V and J are TRBV5-1 and TRBJ1-1, with D possibly matching TRBD1 (5 bases). From germline, CDR1 is SGHRS and CDR2 YFSETQ. V lost 0 bases and J 11 bases, leaving 14 bases between the germline ends. The CDR3 length is 13 residues. DNA for the CDR3: TGCGCCAGCAGCTTGGAATGGGGGAGGGAGGCTTTCTTT. Protein product: CASSLEWGREAFF.

In this sample, this clonotype turned up a few times. Here the CDR3 DNA reads TGCGCCAGCAGCCAAGTTAGCGGGGCGTACTACGAGCAGTACTTC. Protein product: CASSQVSGAYYEQYF. This sequence joins TRBV4-1 and TRBJ2-7, with 8 bases that match TRBD2. The CDR3 spans 15 residues. J lost 3 bases, V lost 1 base, and 5 bases had no gene match. Germline loops: CDR1 MGHRA, CDR2 YSYEKL.

This clonotype was counted a few times. The chain has TRBV5-1 and TRBJ2-1, with no clear D. The V end was cut by 4 bases, the J end by 6 bases, with 17 bases between. The germline CDR1 and CDR2 sequences are SGHRS and YFSETQ. The CDR3 is 15 amino acids. The CDR3 sequence is CASSLIGGSSNEQFF. For the CDR3, the DNA is TGCGCCAGCAGCCTGATCGGTGGCAGTTCCAATGAGCAGTTCTTC.

This clonotype was recorded only once. The chain carries TRBV7-9 and TRBJ2-2; D call uncertain. Trimming pared 7 bases from V and 6 bases from J, leaving 15 bases between. CDR3 length equals 14 residues. In germline, CDR1 is SEHNR, CDR2 FQNEAQ (reference sequence). In DNA form, the CDR3 reads TGTGCCAGCACCCCCCCCGCGCATGCCGGGGAGCTGTTTTTT. Translation: CASTPPAHAGELFF.

The V call is TRBV20-1, the J call TRBJ2-5; D is possibly TRBD1 or TRBD2 (5 bases each). Germline assignment: CDR1 DFQATT and CDR2 SNEGSKA (reference sequence). This CDR3 has 14 amino acids. The germline V and J ends were trimmed by 2 bases and 5 bases, with 15 bases remaining between them. CDR3 residues: CSARPDLWGETQYF. CDR3 in DNA: TGCAGTGCTAGACCGGACTTATGGGGGGAGACCCAGTACTTC.

V gene TRBV12-3 or TRBV12-4 combines with J gene TRBJ2-1; D is unresolved. This CDR3 contains 14 residues. The germline V and J ends were trimmed by 4 bases and 7 bases, with 14 bases remaining between them. CDR3 in DNA: TGTGCCAGCAGTTCAAGATCCAGTCCAAATGAGCAGTTCTTC. Amino acids: CASSSRSSPNEQFF.

This clonotype was counted a few times. The chain carries TRBV12-3 or TRBV12-4 and TRBJ2-1; possibly TRBD1 for D (6 bases). The CDR3 is 12 amino acids. Trimming shortened V by 10 bases and J by 7 bases, and 14 bases separated the two germline ends. The CDR3 loop reads CANQGTGNEQFF. In DNA, the CDR3 is TGTGCCAATCAGGGGACGGGGAATGAGCAGTTCTTC.

V is TRBV5-1 and J is TRBJ2-5; 9 bases align to TRBD1. Germline CDR1 SGHRS, CDR2 YFSETQ. This CDR3 comprises 16 residues. Trimming took 6 bases from V and 5 from J; bases not matched to a gene: 14. Here the CDR3 reads CASTEQGARNTETQYF. Written as DNA, the CDR3 is TGCGCCAGCACTGAACAGGGGGCGAGGAATACGGAGACCCAGTACTTC.

This chain connects TRBV20-1 to TRBJ2-1; no reliable D call. CDR1 and CDR2 (germline): DFQATT, SNEGSKA (reference sequence). V was clipped by 0 bases and J by 8 bases, with 14 bases between them. The CDR3 has 14 residues. CDR3: CSAREPETLDEQFF. In nucleotides, the CDR3 is TGCAGTGCTAGAGAGCCTGAGACATTGGATGAGCAGTTCTTC.

This clonotype was detected a few times. This chain connects TRBV29-1 to TRBJ2-4, with 12 bases identical to TRBD1. This CDR3 comprises 18 residues. V was clipped by 0 bases and J by 2 bases; unmatched bases: 8. CDR1 is SQVTM and CDR2 is ANQGSEA in the germline V gene. The CDR3 bases are TGCAGCGTTGAAGACCGGGACAGGGGGCGGGGATCCAAAAACATTCAGTACTTC. Its protein product is CSVEDRDRGRGSKNIQYF.

This clonotype was seen repeatedly, ten times or more. The V gene is TRBV29-1, the J gene TRBJ2-1; no clear D. The CDR3 contains 11 residues. Germline values: CDR1 SQVTM, CDR2 ANQGSEA. The V end was cut by 2 bases, the J end by 8 bases, with 7 bases between. The CDR3 region has the DNA TGCAGCGTTGAACTATTCTATGAGCAGTTCTTC. Protein product: CSVELFYEQFF.

V gene TRBV12-3 or TRBV12-4 combines with J gene TRBJ1-6, with TRBD1 as a possible D gene (6 bases). CDR3 length: 16 residues. V lost 8 bases to trimming and J lost 0 bases, with 14 bases between them. This CDR3 reads CASCLTGSSYNSPLHF. In nucleotides, the CDR3 is TGTGCCAGCTGCCTCACAGGGAGCTCCTATAATTCACCCCTCCACTTT.

In its sample, this clonotype was seen many times. The gene calls are TRBV4-2 and TRBJ2-7; weak D call: TRBD2 (5 bases). The V and J ends lost 0 bases and 8 bases respectively, with 14 bases between them. Germline-derived CDR1 and CDR2 are LGHNA and YNFKEQ. This CDR3 spans 14 amino acids. CDR3 loop: CASSQEGGQWKQYF. The CDR3 region has the DNA TGTGCCAGCAGCCAAGAGGGCGGGCAGTGGAAGCAGTACTTC.

The CDR3 DNA reads as TGCAGCGTTGGTGGTCGGGTGAACAAGAATGAAAAACTGTTTTTT. This encodes CSVGGRVNKNEKLFF. This chain links TRBV29-1 with TRBJ1-4, with D uncertain. The CDR3 length is 15 residues. Germline-derived CDR1 and CDR2 are SQVTM and ANQGSEA. V gave up 4 bases and J gave up 5 bases, with 17 bases separating them.

J is TRBJ1-4 and V is TRBV20-1, with 10 bases matching TRBD1. The CDR3 loop spans 14 amino acids. V lost 4 bases to trimming and J lost 7 bases; unmatched junction nucleotides: 6. Per the germline V gene, CDR1 is DFQATT and CDR2 is SNEGSKA (reference sequence). The CDR3 is CSAITTGGSEKLFF. The CDR3 coding sequence is TGCAGTGCTATTACGACAGGGGGCAGTGAAAAACTGTTTTTT.

This clonotype was observed a few times. The rearrangement uses TRBV6-1 and TRBJ1-2, with 8 bases that match TRBD1. Per germline, CDR1 MNHNS and CDR2 SASEGT. CDR3 size: 15 residues. With V trimmed by 9 bases and J by 5 bases, 14 bases remained unmatched. The CDR3 region is CASQTLDRASYGYTF. DNA of the CDR3: TGTGCCAGTCAGACACTGGACAGGGCATCTTATGGCTACACCTTC.